One and the same sample provided the 15 T cell receptor beta chains below, sequenced in a study of technical replicates of blood from a handful of donors (dated by TCRdb to about 2017). The library was generated by the immunoSEQ multiplex PCR assay. This is the immuneACCESS table as TCRdb keeps it, with only in-frame sequences that have V and J called. A part of the clones is gone; compared with another copy, unresolved V genes explain less than half, and the rest is unexplained. Recorded for this sample are about 75,000 clones; approximately 97% of them occurred a single time. Around 0.28% of the sample rests with the top ten. Sequenced material: T cells isolated from PBMCs. All receptors come from a human donor in good health.

The chain carries TRBV7-9 and TRBJ1-2; the D is unclear. The CDR3 loop spans 10 amino acids. CDR1 is SEHNR, CDR2 FQNEAQ, per germline (reference sequence). V shed 5 bases and J shed 8 bases, with 6 bases lying between them. The CDR3 DNA follows: TGTGCCAGCAGCCTCTTGGGCTACACCTTC. It yields the protein CASSLLGYTF.

V is TRBV18 and J is TRBJ1-2; 7 bases match TRBD1. CDR1 and CDR2 from the germline V gene are KGHSH and LQKENI. The J segment lost 13 bases and the V segment lost 5 bases, leaving 7 bases of the junction unmatched. The CDR3 totals 11 residues. The DNA for the CDR3 is TGTGCCAGCTCAGGAACAGGGGAATGCACCTTC. It translates to CASSGTGECTF. Looking up the rest from reference TRBV18 and TRBJ1-2 gives the full variable domain: NAGVMQNPRHLVRRRGQEARLRCSPMKGHSHVYWYRQLPEEGLKFMVYLQKENIIDESGMPKERFSAEFPKEGPSILRIQQVVRGDSAAYFCASSGTGECTFGSGTRLTVV.

This chain connects TRBV6-5 to TRBJ2-1, with 8 nucleotides matching TRBD2. With 4 bases clipped from V and 5 bases from J, the junction kept 10 bases outside the gene matches. This CDR3 contains 16 residues. Germline CDR1 reads MNHEY; CDR2 reads SVGAGI. This CDR3 is CASSFISGRGNNEQFF. In nucleotides, the CDR3 is TGTGCCAGCAGTTTTATAAGCGGGAGAGGAAACAATGAGCAGTTCTTC.

In its sample, this clone was seen once. J is TRBJ2-2 and V is TRBV7-9; the match to TRBD1 covers 9 bases. J was trimmed by 4 bases and V by 3 bases; bases with no gene match: 6. The CDR3 totals 16 residues. Per the germline V gene, CDR1 is SEHNR and CDR2 is FQNEAQ (reference sequence). This CDR3 reads CASSFLGQGPTGELFF. The CDR3 nucleotides read TGTGCCAGCAGCTTCTTGGGACAGGGTCCCACCGGGGAGCTGTTTTTT.

The genes are TRBV27 and TRBJ2-7, with 7 nucleotides matching TRBD2. The CDR3 extends over 14 amino acids. The J segment lost 3 bases and the V segment lost 2 bases, leaving 4 bases of the junction unmatched. The germline gives CDR1 MNHEY, CDR2 SMNVEV (reference sequence). The CDR3 region is CASSLEAGNYEQYF. DNA for the CDR3: TGTGCCAGCAGTTTAGAAGCGGGGAACTACGAGCAGTACTTC.

The chain is built from TRBV5-1 and TRBJ1-2; D gene unclear. The length of the CDR3 is 14 residues. The V end lost 0 bases, the J end lost 7 bases, and 13 bases lay between the germline ends. Per the germline V gene, CDR1 is SGHRS and CDR2 is YFSETQ. CDR3 sequence (DNA): TGCGCCAGCAGCTTGGATGGGAGGGCTAGTGGCTACACCTTC. Translated, it gives CASSLDGRASGYTF.

This rearrangement joins TRBV11-3 to TRBJ1-3; the D gene is possibly TRBD1 (5 bases). The ends were cut back, 4 bases at V and 5 bases at J, with 15 bases in the middle. The CDR3 totals 15 residues. Germline lookup yields CDR1 SGHNT and CDR2 YENEEA. The CDR3 protein is CASSSMDNARNTIYF. The CDR3 DNA reads TGTGCCAGCAGCTCTATGGACAATGCGAGAAACACCATATATTTT.

CDR3 nucleotides: TGTGCCAGCATCGCACAGGGGGCTAATGAAAAACTGTTTTTT. Translated, it gives CASIAQGANEKLFF. The chain combines TRBV6-6 with TRBJ1-4, with TRBD1 identical over 8 bases. CDR3 length: 14 residues. Losses at the gene ends were 7 bases for V and 3 bases for J; bases not matched to a gene: 4. The germline CDR1 and CDR2 sequences are MNHNY and SVGAGI (reference sequence).

This rearrangement joins TRBV5-6 to TRBJ1-1; TRBD1 is a possible D gene (6 bases). Germline CDR1 reads SGHDT; CDR2 reads YYEEEE. The length of the CDR3 is 15 residues. The V end was cut by 0 bases, the J end by 5 bases, with 14 bases between. The CDR3 loop is CASSLEQGSWTEAFF. The CDR3 region has the DNA TGTGCCAGCAGCTTGGAACAGGGTTCGTGGACTGAAGCTTTCTTT.

The chain is built from TRBV29-1 and TRBJ1-2; D gene uncertain. CDR3 length: 14 amino acids. The V and J ends lost 0 bases and 6 bases respectively, with 14 bases between them. Germline-derived CDR1 and CDR2 are SQVTM and ANQGSEA. This CDR3 reads CSVEDQARQNGYTF. The CDR3 coding sequence is TGCAGCGTTGAAGATCAGGCCAGGCAGAATGGCTACACCTTC.

The CDR3 protein is CASSSWGQGYGYTF. CDR3 DNA sequence: TGTGCCAGCAGTTCGTGGGGGCAAGGCTATGGCTACACCTTC. V and J are TRBV27 and TRBJ1-2; tentative D call: TRBD1 (6 bases). Germline loops: CDR1 MNHEY, CDR2 SMNVEV (reference sequence). The length of the CDR3 is 14 residues. V lost 4 bases to trimming and J lost 4 bases, with 13 bases between them.

The chain couples TRBV11-2 to TRBJ1-2; D unclear. V was clipped by 0 bases and J by 4 bases, with 6 bases between them. Germline CDR1 is SGHAT and CDR2 is FQNNGV. The CDR3 sequence is 13 residues long. DNA of the CDR3: TGTGCCAGCAGCTTAGATACCAGCTATGGCTACACCTTC. It codes for CASSLDTSYGYTF.

The V and J genes are TRBV28 and TRBJ2-3; possibly TRBD1 for D (5 bases). The germline V gene encodes CDR1 MDHEN and CDR2 SYDVKM. Trimming pared 6 bases from V and 2 bases from J, leaving 12 bases between. The CDR3 sequence is 14 residues long. The CDR3 coding sequence is TGTGCCAGCAGCTCAGGGTACCCCACAGATACGCAGTATTTT. Its translation is CASSSGYPTDTQYF.

The chain uses TRBV5-1 and TRBJ1-1; no clear D. The ends were cut back, 3 bases at V and 5 bases at J, with 17 bases in the middle. CDR3 length: 15 amino acids. From germline, CDR1 is SGHRS and CDR2 YFSETQ. CDR3 DNA: TGCGCCAGCAGCTACCTAAGGTGGCTGAGGACTGAAGCTTTCTTT. This codes for CASSYLRWLRTEAFF.

The CDR3 DNA follows: TGCGCCAGCAGCTTAAAAGGGGACGAGCAGTACTTC. Residues: CASSLKGDEQYF. The chain carries TRBV5-1 and TRBJ2-7, with a possible D match to TRBD1 (5 bases). Germline-derived CDR1 and CDR2 are SGHRS and YFSETQ. The ends were cut back, 2 bases at V and 5 bases at J, with 8 bases in the middle. The CDR3 sequence is 12 residues long. Supplemented by reference TRBV5-1 and TRBJ2-7, the full variable domain reads KAGVTQTPRYLIKTRGQQVTLSCSPISGHRSVSWYQQTPGQGLQFLFEYFSETQRNKGNFPGRFSGRQFSNSRSEMNVSTLELGDSALYLCASSLKGDEQYFGPGTRLTVT.